The 12 T cell receptor beta chains below all came from one sample that was sequenced in a study of blood T cell repertoires in COVID-19. Assay used: immunoSEQ multiplex PCR; TCRdb lists only in-frame clones, some missing. The repertoire holds about 390,000 clones, with 87% as singletons. Sequencing was done on a sample of peripheral blood. The receptors originated from a woman between 55 and 75 years old with COVID-19, enrolled during active disease.

This clone was found a few times. The chain uses TRBV19 and TRBJ2-5; D possibly corresponds to TRBD2 (5 bases). Trimming took off 5 bases at V and 1 base at J, with 11 bases between the two ends. Germline V lookup: CDR1 LNHDA, CDR2 SQIVND (reference sequence). The CDR3 has 14 amino acids. The CDR3 sequence: CASSLGRGQETQYF. In nucleotides, the CDR3 is TGTGCCAGTAGTCTTGGACGGGGCCAAGAGACCCAGTACTTC.

The chain recombines TRBV5-1 with TRBJ1-1; 8 bases are a match to TRBD1. This CDR3 is built from 14 residues. The germline V gene encodes CDR1 SGHRS and CDR2 YFSETQ. V was clipped by 4 bases and J by 5 bases; unmatched bases: 7. Here the CDR3 DNA reads TGCGCCAGCAGCCTAGGACAGGGAGTAACTGAAGCTTTCTTT. Protein: CASSLGQGVTEAFF.

The CDR3 DNA reads as TGTGCCAGCAGCGCATGGAGATCAGAGACCCAGTACTTC. This sequence encodes CASSAWRSETQYF. The chain is built from TRBV14 and TRBJ2-5; D gene uncertain. V was cut by 5 bases and J by 4 bases, with 11 bases left in between. The length of the CDR3 is 13 residues. From germline, CDR1 is SGHDN and CDR2 FVKESK.

This chain links TRBV5-1 with TRBJ2-3; 9 bases fit TRBD1. This CDR3 region has 17 residues. Germline V gene sequence: CDR1 SGHRS, CDR2 YFSETQ. Trimming cost V 4 bases and J 5 bases; bases outside gene matches: 14. In nucleotides, the CDR3 is TGCGCCAGCAGCCCCACCCCCCCGGGACAGGGAGGAGATACGCAGTATTTT. Translating gives CASSPTPPGQGGDTQYF.

This chain links TRBV29-1 with TRBJ2-3; D gene unclear. Germline V gene sequence: CDR1 SQVTM, CDR2 ANQGSEA. The CDR3 totals 13 residues. With 4 bases removed from V and 0 bases from J, the gap between germline ends came to 8 bases. CDR3 region: CSVAAGSTDTQYF. Here the CDR3 DNA reads TGCAGCGTTGCGGCAGGAAGCACAGATACGCAGTATTTT.

The rearrangement uses TRBV7-9 and TRBJ1-2, with 7 nucleotides matching TRBD1. V was pared by 10 bases and J by 8 bases, with 16 bases of the junction left unmatched. CDR3 length: 14 amino acids. Germline assignment: CDR1 SEHNR and CDR2 FQNEAQ (reference sequence). CDR3: CATRFQGGTWGYTF. CDR3 nucleotides: TGTGCCACCCGATTCCAAGGGGGCACGTGGGGCTACACCTTC.

The rearrangement joins TRBV7-2 to TRBJ2-5; 8 bases are shared with TRBD2. Germline trimming cut 5 bases from V and 2 bases from J; bases unmatched to any gene: 7. This CDR3 is 15 amino acids long. CDR1 is SGHTA and CDR2 is FQGNSA in the germline V gene. The CDR3 protein is CASSPGGAVQETQYF. In DNA, the CDR3 is TGTGCCAGCAGCCCCGGGGGGGCCGTACAAGAGACCCAGTACTTC.

The V and J genes are TRBV6-6 and TRBJ2-4; D unclear. The V end was cut by 4 bases, the J end by 8 bases, with 18 bases between. Germline V CDR1 and CDR2: MNHNY, SVGAGI (reference sequence). The CDR3 is 15 residues long. The CDR3 spells CASSSIGPRGYIQYF. CDR3 bases: TGTGCCAGCAGTTCTATAGGTCCGAGAGGATACATTCAGTACTTC.

The genes are TRBV2 and TRBJ2-7; D not certain. This CDR3 has 14 amino acids. With 5 bases removed from V and 0 bases from J, the gap between germline ends came to 11 bases. Germline CDR1 SNHLY, CDR2 FYNNEI. In nucleotides, the CDR3 is TGTGCCAGCAGTTCGGAGTTCGGCTCCTACGAGCAGTACTTC. Translation gives CASSSEFGSYEQYF. Full variable domain (missing parts from reference TRBV2 and TRBJ2-7): EPEVTQTPSHQVTQMGQEVILRCVPISNHLYFYWYRQILGQKVEFLVSFYNNEISEKSEIFDDQFSVERPDGSNFTLKIRSTKLEDSAMYFCASSSEFGSYEQYFGPGTRLTVT.

The CDR3 loop is CASSKDWDRVRGSPLHF. The CDR3 nucleotides are TGTGCCAGCAGCAAAGACTGGGACAGGGTCAGAGGGTCACCCCTCCACTTT. The chain has TRBV21-1 and TRBJ1-6; TRBD1 is the table's D call and was not checked against the DNA. TRBV21-1 is an annotated pseudogene. CDR3 length: 17 residues.

CDR3 sequence: CATSSLLGQKKFF. CDR3 in DNA: TGTGCCACCAGCAGCCTACTGGGACAGAAGAAGTTCTTC. V gene TRBV15 combines with J gene TRBJ2-1; TRBD1 matches 7 bases. The CDR3 spans 13 residues. The trim removed 3 bases at V and 14 bases at J, leaving 10 bases unmatched. Per germline, CDR1 LNHNV and CDR2 YYDKDF (reference sequence).

J is TRBJ1-2 and V is TRBV23-1, with 9 bases lining up with TRBD1. TRBV23-1 counts as an open reading frame of uncertain function. The V segment lost 2 bases and the J segment 3 bases; nucleotides outside the gene matches: 10. The CDR3 covers 17 residues. DNA of the CDR3: TGCGCCAGCAGTCAACCGACAGGGGGGAGAGGGGACTATGGCTACACCTTC. Residues: CASSQPTGGRGDYGYTF.